A single sample is the source of the 22 T cell receptor beta chains below, sequenced in a study of shared clonotypes between healthy human individuals. Data came from immunoSEQ multiplex PCR; TCRdb stores just in-frame clones and leaves some out. Here the sample spans roughly 2.1 million clones, approximately 94% being singletons. Naive CD8 cells, CD45RO-negative and positively selected for CCR7, excluded terminally differentiated effector memory CD45RA+ cells. Specimen: naive CD8+ T cells from PBMCs. The source of these receptors is a man aged 18 to 30 in good health. Some clones in this sample may be carry-over from other donors' samples.

The chain carries TRBV7-9 and TRBJ1-5; D possibly corresponds to TRBD1 (6 bases). The CDR3 is 14 residues long. Per germline, CDR1 SEHNR and CDR2 FQNEAQ (reference sequence). Trimming removed 4 bases from V and 3 bases from J, with 10 bases in between. The CDR3 nucleotides read TGTGCCAGCAGCTCACAGGGTTTCAATCAGCCCCAGCATTTT. Its translation is CASSSQGFNQPQHF.

To note about this clone: This sample includes further DNA sequences coding for the same CDR3. The chain joins TRBV7-9 to TRBJ2-7; D gene unclear. From germline, CDR1 is SEHNR and CDR2 FQNEAQ (reference sequence). V lost 1 base, J lost 4 bases, and 8 bases lay in between. The CDR3 has 13 residues. The CDR3 DNA is TGTGCCAGCAGCTTAGGGGTAGGATACGAGCAGTACTTC. Protein product: CASSLGVGYEQYF.

The chain recombines TRBV5-6 with TRBJ1-1; the D is unclear. Germline assignment: CDR1 SGHDT and CDR2 YYEEEE. This CDR3 is 16 amino acids long. Trimming pared 4 bases from V and 0 bases from J, leaving 16 bases between. The DNA of the CDR3 is TGTGCCAGCAGCCGAGTCGGTTACCAGATGAACACTGAAGCTTTCTTT. It encodes CASSRVGYQMNTEAFF.

This chain joins TRBV29-1 and TRBJ2-5, with 8 bases matching TRBD2. The germline gives CDR1 SQVTM, CDR2 ANQGSEA. This CDR3 is 15 amino acids long. V was pared by 0 bases and J by 7 bases, with 10 bases of the junction left unmatched. The CDR3 here is CSVEDRLAGDGTQYF. CDR3 sequence (DNA): TGCAGCGTTGAAGATCGTCTAGCGGGCGATGGGACCCAGTACTTC.

V usage is TRBV19 and J usage is TRBJ1-2; D gene uncertain. Per germline, CDR1 LNHDA and CDR2 SQIVND (reference sequence). Trimming cost V 5 bases and J 0 bases, with 4 bases left between them. The CDR3 has 12 amino acids. The CDR3 DNA reads as TGTGCCAGTAGTTACCCTAACTATGGCTACACCTTC. This codes for CASSYPNYGYTF.

CDR3: CASSLAGVDYGYTF. CDR3 in DNA: TGTGCCAGCAGCTTGGCTGGGGTGGACTATGGCTACACCTTC. The genes are TRBV5-5 and TRBJ1-2; no clear D. The V gene lost 0 bases and the J gene lost 3 bases, with 9 bases spanning the gap. Looked up from germline, CDR1 is SGHKS and CDR2 is YYEKEE (reference sequence). This CDR3 has 14 residues.

On this clone itself: Other DNA sequences in this specimen translate into the identical CDR3. The chain couples TRBV27 to TRBJ1-1; D gene unclear. Trimming removed 0 bases from V and 4 bases from J, with 9 bases in between. The CDR3 covers 14 residues. Germline CDR1 and CDR2: MNHEY and SMNVEV (reference sequence). The CDR3, as DNA: TGTGCCAGCAGTTTATCGGCGCCAGGCACTGAAGCTTTCTTT. It translates to CASSLSAPGTEAFF.

The rearrangement joins TRBV7-9 to TRBJ2-5, with TRBD2 matching over 9 bases. Germline V gene lookup returns CDR1 SEHNR and CDR2 FQNEAQ (reference sequence). J lost 3 bases, V lost 6 bases, and 5 bases had no gene match. The CDR3 has 14 residues. The DNA of the CDR3 is TGTGCCAGCAGGGTTGGACTAGCGAAAGAGACCCAGTACTTC. Protein product: CASRVGLAKETQYF.

The V and J genes are TRBV7-9 and TRBJ2-4; no reliable D call. V lost 5 bases and J 4 bases, leaving 9 bases between the germline ends. Germline lookup yields CDR1 SEHNR and CDR2 FQNEAQ (reference sequence). The CDR3 has 13 residues. DNA for the CDR3: TGTGCCAGCAGCACCACACAAAAAAACATTCAGTACTTC. This codes for CASSTTQKNIQYF. Full variable domain (rest looked up from reference TRBV7-9 and TRBJ2-4): DTGVSQNPRHKITKRGQNVTFRCDPISEHNRLYWYRQTLGQGPEFLTYFQNEAQLEKSRLLSDRFSAERPKGSFSTLEIQRTEQGDSAMYLCASSTTQKNIQYFGAGTRLSVL.

The chain employs TRBV7-9 and TRBJ2-1, with a weak D call TRBD2 (5 bases). Looked up from germline, CDR1 is SEHNR and CDR2 is FQNEAQ (reference sequence). This CDR3 has 13 residues. Trimming stripped 7 bases from V and 6 bases from J, with 13 bases between. DNA for the CDR3: TGTGCCAGCAAGAATGCGGGCCTCAATGAGCAGTTCTTC. Translating gives CASKNAGLNEQFF.

The chain couples TRBV7-8 to TRBJ2-5; D is uncertain. Trimming left V 3 bases short and J 3 bases short, with 14 bases between. CDR3 length equals 15 residues. Germline CDR1 SGHVS, CDR2 FQNEAQ. In DNA form, the CDR3 reads TGTGCCAGCAGCTTTGGTCCGTGGACGGAAGAGACCCAGTACTTC. Translation gives CASSFGPWTEETQYF.

This chain joins TRBV7-6 and TRBJ2-5; D is unclear. This CDR3 is 14 amino acids long. The germline V gene encodes CDR1 SGHVS and CDR2 FNYEAQ. V was shortened by 5 bases and J by 5 bases, with 15 bases between the two germline ends. CDR3 bases: TGTGCCAGCAGCCCAGCCAACGCGGTCGAGACCCAGTACTTC. Translated, it gives CASSPANAVETQYF. The full variable domain, completed using reference TRBV7-6 and TRBJ2-5, is GAGVSQSPRYKVTKRGQDVALRCDPISGHVSLYWYRQALGQGPEFLTYFNYEAQQDKSGLPNDRFSAERPEGSISTLTIQRTEQRDSAMYRCASSPANAVETQYFGPGTRLLVL.

The gene calls are TRBV4-2 and TRBJ2-1, with no clear D. CDR1 and CDR2 from the germline V gene are LGHNA and YNFKEQ. The length of the CDR3 is 14 residues. V gave up 0 bases and J gave up 7 bases, with 10 bases separating them. The CDR3 coding sequence is TGTGCCAGCAGCCAAGATGGGGTTGTGAATGAGCAGTTCTTC. The encoded protein is CASSQDGVVNEQFF.

Regarding this clone: Other DNA sequences within the sample encode an identical CDR3. V and J are TRBV2 and TRBJ2-7, with a possible D match to TRBD1 (6 bases). Trimming pared 9 bases from V and 1 base from J, leaving 10 bases between. This CDR3 has 12 residues. Germline CDR1 SNHLY, CDR2 FYNNEI. In DNA, the CDR3 is TGTGCCAGTAGAGGACAGTCCTACGAGCAGTACTTC. This codes for CASRGQSYEQYF.

This rearrangement joins TRBV21-1 to TRBJ2-7. TRBV21-1 is a pseudogene. This CDR3 spans 16 amino acids. CDR3 coding DNA: TGTGCCAGCAGCAAAGTAGTACATCGAACCTCCTACGAGCAGTACTTC. Its protein is CASSKVVHRTSYEQYF.

J is TRBJ2-7 and V is TRBV5-4; 10 bases align to TRBD2. The CDR3 runs 15 residues. The V segment lost 3 bases and the J segment 7 bases; nucleotides outside the gene matches: 10. Germline CDR1 and CDR2: SGHNT and YYREEE (reference sequence). CDR3 protein: CASSWGTSEIREQYF. CDR3 DNA sequence: TGTGCCAGCAGCTGGGGGACTAGCGAGATACGAGAGCAGTACTTC. Filled out from reference TRBV5-4 and TRBJ2-7, the complete variable domain reads ETGVTQSPTHLIKTRGQQVTLRCSSQSGHNTVSWYQQALGQGPQFIFQYYREEENGRGNFPPRFSGLQFPNYSSELNVNALELDDSALYLCASSWGTSEIREQYFGPGTRLTVT.

The J gene is TRBJ2-4, the V gene TRBV19; 13 nucleotides align to TRBD2. CDR3 length: 16 amino acids. V lost 4 bases, J lost 2 bases, and 2 bases stayed unmatched. Germline V gives CDR1 LNHDA, CDR2 SQIVND (reference sequence). The CDR3 region has the DNA TGTGCCAGTAGTAGGGGACTAGCGGGATCCAAAAACATTCAGTACTTC. Its translation is CASSRGLAGSKNIQYF.

CDR3 bases: TGTGCCAGCAGTTCTCTGGACAGCTACAATGAGCAGTTCTTC. Translation: CASSSLDSYNEQFF. This chain joins TRBV27 and TRBJ2-1; TRBD1 is a possible D gene (6 bases). CDR1 and CDR2 (germline): MNHEY, SMNVEV (reference sequence). The CDR3 has 14 amino acids. V shed 4 bases and J shed 3 bases, with 10 bases lying between them.

V and J are TRBV15 and TRBJ1-4, with D maybe TRBD1 (5 bases). CDR3 length: 13 amino acids. V was pared by 8 bases and J by 3 bases, with 10 bases between. Germline assignment: CDR1 LNHNV and CDR2 YYDKDF (reference sequence). The CDR3 here is CATSDRPNEKLFF. The CDR3 DNA is TGTGCCACCTCCGACAGACCTAATGAAAAACTGTTTTTT.

This rearrangement joins TRBV10-1 to TRBJ2-3, with unresolved D. Germline CDR1 and CDR2: WNHNN and SYGVQD (reference sequence). The V gene lost 2 bases and the J gene lost 2 bases, with 8 bases spanning the gap. The CDR3 consists of 14 residues. The CDR3 region has the DNA TGCGCCAGCAGTGAGGCGTCAGCCACAGATACGCAGTATTTT. Its translation is CASSEASATDTQYF.

The chain employs TRBV29-1 and TRBJ2-2, with TRBD2 matching 7 bases. Trimming cost V 7 bases and J 7 bases; bases outside gene matches: 6. This CDR3 comprises 12 residues. Per germline, CDR1 SQVTM and CDR2 ANQGSEA. CDR3 coding DNA: TGCAGCGCCCGGGGGAGGGGCGGGGAGCTGTTTTTT. Protein: CSARGRGGELFF.

The V call is TRBV18, the J call TRBJ2-1; 7 bases align to TRBD2. The CDR3 sequence is 16 residues long. The junction had 6 bases not matched to a gene; V was cut back by 0 bases and J by 4 bases. CDR1 is KGHSH, CDR2 LQKENI, per germline. As DNA, the CDR3 is TGTGCCAGCTCACCACCGGGACTACCGGAATACAATGAGCAGTTCTTC. Translation: CASSPPGLPEYNEQFF.